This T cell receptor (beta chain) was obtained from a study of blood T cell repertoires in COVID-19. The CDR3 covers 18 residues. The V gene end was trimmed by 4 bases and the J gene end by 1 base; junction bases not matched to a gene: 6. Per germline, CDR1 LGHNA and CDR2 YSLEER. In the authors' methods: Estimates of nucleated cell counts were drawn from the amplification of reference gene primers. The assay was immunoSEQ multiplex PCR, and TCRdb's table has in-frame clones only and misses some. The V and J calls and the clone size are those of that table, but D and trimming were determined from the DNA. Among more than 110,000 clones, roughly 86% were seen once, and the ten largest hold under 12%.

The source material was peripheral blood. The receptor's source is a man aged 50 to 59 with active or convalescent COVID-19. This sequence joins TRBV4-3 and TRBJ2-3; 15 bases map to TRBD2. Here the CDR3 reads CASSLGLAGGGGTDTQYF. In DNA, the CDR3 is TGCGCCAGCAGCCTGGGACTAGCGGGAGGAGGGGGCACAGATACGCAGTATTTT.